The present T cell receptor (beta chain) was sequenced within a study of blood T cell repertoires in COVID-19. Germline values: CDR1 LNHDA, CDR2 SQIVND (reference sequence). V trimming: 5 bases; J trimming: 7 bases; junction bases outside the gene matches: 5. The CDR3 length is 14 residues. As originally analysed: Estimates of nucleated cell counts were drawn from the amplification of reference gene primers. Generated by immunoSEQ multiplex PCR, the TCRdb table keeps only in-frame clones and is missing some. From that table come the V and J calls and clone size; the DNA was used to work out D and trimming. The data contain 200,000 to 300,000 clones, approximately 86% of them singletons.

Material: PBMCs or T cells enriched from blood (not recorded which). The sequence was obtained from a woman aged 40-49 years with acute COVID-19. The chain has TRBV19 and TRBJ1-2, with 12 bases fitting TRBD1. The CDR3 DNA reads TGTGCCAGTAGTCCGGGACAGGGGGCAATTGGCTACACCTTC. It yields the protein CASSPGQGAIGYTF.